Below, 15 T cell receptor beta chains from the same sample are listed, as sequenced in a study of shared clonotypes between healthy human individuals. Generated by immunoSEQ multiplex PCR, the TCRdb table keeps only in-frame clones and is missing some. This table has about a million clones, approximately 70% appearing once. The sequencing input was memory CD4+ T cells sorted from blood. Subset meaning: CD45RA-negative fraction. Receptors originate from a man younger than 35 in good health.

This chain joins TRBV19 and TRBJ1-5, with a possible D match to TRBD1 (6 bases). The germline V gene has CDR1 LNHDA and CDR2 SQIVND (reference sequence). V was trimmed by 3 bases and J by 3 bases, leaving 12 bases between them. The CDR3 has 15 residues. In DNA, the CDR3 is TGTGCCAGTAGTATCAGGCCGGGGGCCAATCAGCCCCAGCATTTT. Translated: CASSIRPGANQPQHF. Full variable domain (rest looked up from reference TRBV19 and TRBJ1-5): DGGITQSPKYLFRKEGQNVTLSCEQNLNHDAMYWYRQDPGQGLRLIYYSQIVNDFQKGDIAEGYSVSREKKESFPLTVTSAQKNPTAFYLCASSIRPGANQPQHFGDGTRLSIL.

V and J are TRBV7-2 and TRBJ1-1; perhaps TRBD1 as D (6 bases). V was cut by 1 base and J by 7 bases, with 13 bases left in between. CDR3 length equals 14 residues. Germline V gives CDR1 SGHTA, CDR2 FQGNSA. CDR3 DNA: TGTGCCAGCAGCTTAGTCGGGGGGCCCGATGAAGCTTTCTTT. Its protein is CASSLVGGPDEAFF.

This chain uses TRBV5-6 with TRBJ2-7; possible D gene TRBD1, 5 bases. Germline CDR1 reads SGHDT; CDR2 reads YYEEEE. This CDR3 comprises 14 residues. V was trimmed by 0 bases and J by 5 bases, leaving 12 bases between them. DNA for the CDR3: TGTGCCAGCAGCTTGGACAGGTTCGGAGACGAGCAGTACTTC. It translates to CASSLDRFGDEQYF.

Written as DNA, the CDR3 is TGTGCCAGCGGAGGGCCGTTACACGAGCAGTACTTC. Translated, it gives CASGGPLHEQYF. The chain combines TRBV6-1 with TRBJ2-7; possible D gene TRBD2, 6 bases. This CDR3 spans 12 amino acids. Germline V CDR1 and CDR2: MNHNS, SASEGT. V was pared by 8 bases and J by 5 bases, with 13 bases between.

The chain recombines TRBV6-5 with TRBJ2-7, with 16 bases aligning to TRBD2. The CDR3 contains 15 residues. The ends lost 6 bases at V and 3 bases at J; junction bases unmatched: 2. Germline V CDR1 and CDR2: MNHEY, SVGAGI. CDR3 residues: CASRGTSGGGYEQYF. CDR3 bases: TGTGCCAGCAGAGGGACTAGCGGGGGGGGCTACGAGCAGTACTTC.

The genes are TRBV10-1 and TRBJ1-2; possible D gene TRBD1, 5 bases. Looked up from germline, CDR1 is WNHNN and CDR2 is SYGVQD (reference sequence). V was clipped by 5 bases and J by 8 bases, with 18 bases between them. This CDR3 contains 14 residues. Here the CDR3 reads CASSPGLTIPGYTF. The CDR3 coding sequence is TGCGCCAGCAGTCCGGGACTGACAATCCCCGGCTACACCTTC.

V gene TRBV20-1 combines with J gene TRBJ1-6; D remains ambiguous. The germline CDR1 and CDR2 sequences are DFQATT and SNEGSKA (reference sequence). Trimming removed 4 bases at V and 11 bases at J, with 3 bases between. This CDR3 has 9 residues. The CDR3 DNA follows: TGCAGTGCTACTACACCCCTCCACTTT. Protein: CSATTPLHF.

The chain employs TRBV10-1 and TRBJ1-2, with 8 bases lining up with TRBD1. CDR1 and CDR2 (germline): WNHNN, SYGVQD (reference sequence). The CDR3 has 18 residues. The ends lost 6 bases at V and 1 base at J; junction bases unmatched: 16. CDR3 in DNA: TGCGCCAGCAGGCCCTTGGGGGACAGGCCCAAACTTAACTATGGCTACACCTTC. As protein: CASRPLGDRPKLNYGYTF.

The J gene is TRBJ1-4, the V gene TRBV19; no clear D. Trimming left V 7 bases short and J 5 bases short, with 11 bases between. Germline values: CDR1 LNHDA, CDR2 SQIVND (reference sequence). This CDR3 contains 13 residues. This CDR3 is CASNIRRNEKLFF. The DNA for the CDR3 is TGTGCCAGTAATATCCGAAGGAATGAAAAACTGTTTTTT.

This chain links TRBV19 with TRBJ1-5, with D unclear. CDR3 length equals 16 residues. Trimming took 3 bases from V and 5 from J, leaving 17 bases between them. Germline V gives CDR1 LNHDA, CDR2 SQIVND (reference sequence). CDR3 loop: CASSIILRTSHQPQHF. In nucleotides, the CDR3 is TGTGCCAGTAGTATTATATTGCGGACCTCCCATCAGCCCCAGCATTTT. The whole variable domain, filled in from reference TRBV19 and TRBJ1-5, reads DGGITQSPKYLFRKEGQNVTLSCEQNLNHDAMYWYRQDPGQGLRLIYYSQIVNDFQKGDIAEGYSVSREKKESFPLTVTSAQKNPTAFYLCASSIILRTSHQPQHFGDGTRLSIL.

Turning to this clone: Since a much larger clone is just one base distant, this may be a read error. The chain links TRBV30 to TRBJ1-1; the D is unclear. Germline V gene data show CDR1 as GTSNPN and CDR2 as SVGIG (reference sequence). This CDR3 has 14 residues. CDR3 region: CACQWEIPNTEASF. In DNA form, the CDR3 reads TGTGCCTGCCAATGGGAGATCCCTAACACTGAAGCTTCCTTT.

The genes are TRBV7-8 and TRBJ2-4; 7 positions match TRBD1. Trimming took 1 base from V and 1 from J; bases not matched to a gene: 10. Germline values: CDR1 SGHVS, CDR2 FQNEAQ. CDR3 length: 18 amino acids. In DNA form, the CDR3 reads TGTGCCAGCAGCTTAGGGCTTTTGTACAGGGGTGCCAAAAACATTCAGTACTTC. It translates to CASSLGLLYRGAKNIQYF.

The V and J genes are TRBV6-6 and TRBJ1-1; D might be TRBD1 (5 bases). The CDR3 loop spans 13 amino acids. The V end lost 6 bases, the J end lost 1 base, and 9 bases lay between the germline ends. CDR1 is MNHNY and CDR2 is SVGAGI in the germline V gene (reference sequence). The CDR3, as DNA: TGTGCCAGCAGATGGGGCACGAACACTGAAGCTTTCTTT. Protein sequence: CASRWGTNTEAFF.

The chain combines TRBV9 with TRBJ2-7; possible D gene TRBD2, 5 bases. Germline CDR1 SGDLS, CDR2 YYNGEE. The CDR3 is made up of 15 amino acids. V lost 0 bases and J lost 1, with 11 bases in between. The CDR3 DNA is TGTGCCAGCAGCGTAGCCCCGGAGCGGTCCTACGAGCAGTACTTC. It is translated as CASSVAPERSYEQYF.

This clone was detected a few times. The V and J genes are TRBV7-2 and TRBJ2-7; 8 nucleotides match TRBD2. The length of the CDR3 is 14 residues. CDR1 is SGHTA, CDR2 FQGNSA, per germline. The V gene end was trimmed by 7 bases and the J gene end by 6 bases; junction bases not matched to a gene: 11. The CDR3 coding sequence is TGTGCCAGCACCCTCCCGGGCGGGAGGACCGAGCAGTACTTC. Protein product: CASTLPGGRTEQYF.